The rows below give T cell receptor beta chains drawn from one sample of a study of T cell responses to AZD1222 COVID-19 vaccine. Libraries were prepared by immunoSEQ multiplex PCR; TCRdb keeps only in-frame clonotypes and omits some of them. The data show tens of thousands of clones, 70% to 90% seen once. The source was peripheral blood, collected on day 0 of AZD1222 vaccination. The receptors were gathered from an adult in good health. CDR3s include the opening cysteine and the closing phenylalanine or tryptophan. Each record gives: clone size, J gene, D gene, V gene, CDR3 protein, CDR3 DNA. The D gene is left open where the match is weak. Some rows have no size entry. The others give once, few or many, or a class for an expanded clone.

clone size: -; J gene: TRBJ1-1; D gene: TRBD1; V gene: TRBV18; CDR3 protein: CASSPWDRGMNTEAFF; CDR3 DNA: TGTGCCAGCTCACCATGGGACAGGGGCATGAACACTGAAGCTTTCTTT
clone size: -; J gene: TRBJ2-1; D gene: TRBD1; V gene: TRBV24-1; CDR3 protein: CATSEAGQGMVYYEQFF; CDR3 DNA: TGTGCCACCAGTGAAGCGGGACAGGGTATGGTTTACTATGAGCAGTTCTTC
clone size: -; J gene: TRBJ1-6; D gene: -; V gene: TRBV7-3; CDR3 protein: CASSCRALKRGKCSPLHF; CDR3 DNA: TGTGCCAGCAGCTGTAGGGCTTTGAAAAGGGGCAAGTGTTCACCCCTCCACTTT
clone size: -; J gene: TRBJ1-1; D gene: -; V gene: TRBV7-8; CDR3 protein: CASSLQVHTEAFF; CDR3 DNA: TGTGCCAGCAGCCTACAGGTTCACACTGAAGCTTTCTTT
clone size: once; J gene: TRBJ1-5; D gene: -; V gene: TRBV7-2; CDR3 protein: CASSLGHNSNQPQHF; CDR3 DNA: TGTGCCAGCAGCTTAGGGCACAATAGCAATCAGCCCCAGCATTTT
clone size: -; J gene: TRBJ2-1; D gene: -; V gene: TRBV10-3; CDR3 protein: CAISEGVGNEQFF; CDR3 DNA: TGTGCCATCAGTGAGGGAGTGGGCAATGAGCAGTTCTTC
clone size: -; J gene: TRBJ1-2; D gene: -; V gene: TRBV4-1; CDR3 protein: CASSQDRSNYGYTF; CDR3 DNA: TGCGCCAGCAGCCAGGACAGATCCAACTATGGCTACACCTTC
clone size: -; J gene: TRBJ2-2; D gene: TRBD2; V gene: TRBV9; CDR3 protein: CASSATTGLAGDRRTGELFF; CDR3 DNA: TGTGCCAGCAGTGCTACGACGGGACTAGCGGGGGACCGTCGCACCGGGGAGCTGTTTTTT
clone size: -; J gene: TRBJ1-1; D gene: -; V gene: TRBV12-3/TRBV12-4; CDR3 protein: CASSLELNTEAFF; CDR3 DNA: TGTGCCAGCAGTTTAGAACTGAACACTGAAGCTTTCTTT
clone size: once; J gene: TRBJ2-3; D gene: TRBD2; V gene: TRBV19; CDR3 protein: CASRTGGGADTQYF; CDR3 DNA: TGTGCCAGTAGGACAGGCGGGGGGGCAGATACGCAGTATTTT
clone size: -; J gene: TRBJ2-1; D gene: -; V gene: TRBV28; CDR3 protein: CASTQVYNEQFF; CDR3 DNA: TGTGCCAGCACGCAGGTTTACAATGAGCAGTTCTTC
clone size: -; J gene: TRBJ2-2; D gene: -; V gene: TRBV6-5; CDR3 protein: CASTQGEGGELFF; CDR3 DNA: TGTGCCAGCACACAGGGGGAGGGCGGGGAGCTGTTTTTT
clone size: -; J gene: TRBJ2-5; D gene: -; V gene: TRBV6-1; CDR3 protein: CASSEAPRGAETQYF; CDR3 DNA: TGTGCCAGCAGTGAAGCGCCCAGGGGTGCGGAGACCCAGTACTTC
clone size: -; J gene: TRBJ1-4; D gene: -; V gene: TRBV13; CDR3 protein: CASSLGATNEKLFF; CDR3 DNA: TGTGCCAGCAGCTTGGGAGCAACTAATGAAAAACTGTTTTTT
clone size: -; J gene: TRBJ2-2; D gene: -; V gene: TRBV9; CDR3 protein: CASSVSGLSGGELFF; CDR3 DNA: TGTGCCAGCAGCGTATCGGGACTGAGCGGCGGGGAGCTGTTTTTT
clone size: -; J gene: TRBJ2-3; D gene: -; V gene: TRBV6-5; CDR3 protein: CASSQDPKGADTQYF; CDR3 DNA: TGTGCCAGCAGCCAGGACCCCAAAGGGGCAGATACGCAGTATTTT
clone size: -; J gene: TRBJ2-7; D gene: -; V gene: TRBV9; CDR3 protein: CASSPIGQNPYEQYF; CDR3 DNA: TGTGCCAGCAGCCCGATTGGACAGAACCCCTACGAGCAGTACTTC
clone size: -; J gene: TRBJ2-3; D gene: -; V gene: TRBV15; CDR3 protein: CATSRDLTGTDTQYF; CDR3 DNA: TGTGCCACCAGCAGAGATTTAACGGGCACAGATACGCAGTATTTT
clone size: -; J gene: TRBJ2-7; D gene: -; V gene: TRBV3-1/TRBV3-2; CDR3 protein: CASSQVGFYEQYF; CDR3 DNA: TGTGCCAGCAGCCAAGTGGGGTTCTACGAGCAGTACTTC
clone size: -; J gene: TRBJ1-4; D gene: -; V gene: TRBV7-9; CDR3 protein: CASSLDSLNEKLFF; CDR3 DNA: TGTGCCAGCAGCTTGGACAGCTTAAATGAAAAACTGTTTTTT
clone size: -; J gene: TRBJ1-1; D gene: TRBD1; V gene: TRBV5-4; CDR3 protein: CASSSLDRGRGTEAFF; CDR3 DNA: TGTGCCAGCAGCTCACTCGACAGGGGGCGAGGCACTGAAGCTTTCTTT
clone size: few; J gene: TRBJ1-5; D gene: -; V gene: TRBV19; CDR3 protein: CASTSLSQPQHF; CDR3 DNA: TGTGCCAGCACATCATTGTCTCAGCCCCAGCATTTT
clone size: -; J gene: TRBJ1-6; D gene: -; V gene: TRBV9; CDR3 protein: CASSPGGLNSPLHF; CDR3 DNA: TGTGCCAGCAGCCCGGGGGGACTTAATTCACCCCTCCACTTT
clone size: once; J gene: TRBJ1-5; D gene: -; V gene: TRBV3-1/TRBV3-2; CDR3 protein: CASSPRRGANQPQHF; CDR3 DNA: TGTGCCAGCAGCCCGAGGAGGGGGGCCAATCAGCCCCAGCATTTT
clone size: -; J gene: TRBJ2-1; D gene: TRBD1; V gene: TRBV11-2; CDR3 protein: CASSSDRVYNEQFF; CDR3 DNA: TGTGCCAGCAGCTCGGACAGGGTCTACAATGAGCAGTTCTTC
clone size: -; J gene: TRBJ2-5; D gene: TRBD2; V gene: TRBV6-5; CDR3 protein: CASETSGGGGETQYF; CDR3 DNA: TGTGCCAGCGAAACTAGCGGGGGCGGCGGGGAGACCCAGTACTTC
clone size: -; J gene: TRBJ1-5; D gene: -; V gene: TRBV2; CDR3 protein: CASRRDVGGQPQHF; CDR3 DNA: TGTGCCAGCAGAAGGGACGTTGGGGGTCAGCCCCAGCATTTT
clone size: once; J gene: TRBJ2-7; D gene: -; V gene: TRBV18; CDR3 protein: CASSPGGMTYEQYF; CDR3 DNA: TGTGCCAGCTCACCCGGTGGGATGACCTACGAGCAGTACTTC
clone size: -; J gene: TRBJ1-6; D gene: -; V gene: TRBV6-5; CDR3 protein: CASSPGAVDNSPLHF; CDR3 DNA: TGTGCCAGCAGTCCGGGTGCCGTGGATAATTCACCCCTCCACTTT
clone size: -; J gene: TRBJ2-7; D gene: -; V gene: TRBV5-4; CDR3 protein: CASSLGPVGGRSSYEQYF; CDR3 DNA: TGTGCCAGCAGCTTGGGCCCCGTAGGGGGGCGGAGCTCCTACGAGCAGTACTTC
clone size: -; J gene: TRBJ2-3; D gene: TRBD2; V gene: TRBV4-2; CDR3 protein: CASSQEKRGGPDTQYF; CDR3 DNA: TGTGCCAGCAGCCAAGAAAAGCGGGGGGGCCCAGATACGCAGTATTTT
clone size: once; J gene: TRBJ2-1; D gene: TRBD2; V gene: TRBV24-1; CDR3 protein: CATSDRRLADNEQFF; CDR3 DNA: TGTGCCACCAGTGATCGGAGACTAGCGGACAATGAGCAGTTCTTC
clone size: -; J gene: TRBJ1-2; D gene: TRBD1; V gene: TRBV9; CDR3 protein: CASSKSGTDPTYGYTF; CDR3 DNA: TGTGCCAGCAGCAAATCCGGGACAGACCCCACCTATGGCTACACCTTC
clone size: -; J gene: TRBJ1-4; D gene: -; V gene: TRBV9; CDR3 protein: CASSAWDGSGEKLFF; CDR3 DNA: TGTGCCAGCAGCGCGTGGGACGGATCGGGGGAAAAACTGTTTTTT
clone size: -; J gene: TRBJ2-5; D gene: -; V gene: TRBV7-2; CDR3 protein: CASSLAGLETQYF; CDR3 DNA: TGTGCCAGCAGCTTAGCAGGGTTGGAGACCCAGTACTTC
clone size: -; J gene: TRBJ2-1; D gene: -; V gene: TRBV19; CDR3 protein: CASSIRSQYNEQFF; CDR3 DNA: TGTGCCAGTAGTATAAGGTCCCAGTACAATGAGCAGTTCTTC
clone size: -; J gene: TRBJ1-2; D gene: -; V gene: TRBV19; CDR3 protein: CASSILWTEGAGYTF; CDR3 DNA: TGTGCCAGTAGTATCCTCTGGACAGAAGGTGCTGGCTACACCTTC
clone size: -; J gene: TRBJ1-4; D gene: -; V gene: TRBV20-1; CDR3 protein: CSASDWVRQTTNEKLFF; CDR3 DNA: TGCAGTGCTAGTGATTGGGTCCGGCAGACAACTAATGAAAAACTGTTTTTT
clone size: once; J gene: TRBJ2-1; D gene: TRBD1; V gene: TRBV19; CDR3 protein: CASSTGQGAYNEQFF; CDR3 DNA: TGTGCCAGTAGTACGGGACAGGGGGCCTACAATGAGCAGTTCTTC
clone size: -; J gene: TRBJ1-6; D gene: TRBD1; V gene: TRBV6-5; CDR3 protein: CASSRGQGDSPLHF; CDR3 DNA: TGTGCCAGCAGTCGCGGACAGGGTGATTCACCCCTCCACTTT
clone size: few; J gene: TRBJ1-5; D gene: -; V gene: TRBV28; CDR3 protein: CASNGWGAGNQPQHF; CDR3 DNA: TGTGCCAGCAACGGTTGGGGGGCGGGCAATCAGCCCCAGCATTTT
clone size: -; J gene: TRBJ1-5; D gene: -; V gene: TRBV19; CDR3 protein: CASSIGQGLEQPQHF; CDR3 DNA: TGTGCCAGTAGTATAGGGCAGGGTCTCGAGCAGCCCCAGCATTTT
clone size: -; J gene: TRBJ1-2; D gene: -; V gene: TRBV3-1/TRBV3-2; CDR3 protein: CASSHGEANYGYTF; CDR3 DNA: TGTGCCAGCAGCCACGGGGAGGCTAACTATGGCTACACCTTC
clone size: -; J gene: TRBJ1-5; D gene: TRBD1; V gene: TRBV7-8; CDR3 protein: CASTPDRGVEPQHF; CDR3 DNA: TGTGCCAGCACCCCGGACAGGGGGGTAGAGCCCCAGCATTTT
clone size: -; J gene: TRBJ2-2; D gene: -; V gene: TRBV3-1/TRBV3-2; CDR3 protein: CASSQGGIPNTGELFF; CDR3 DNA: TGTGCCAGCAGCCAAGGCGGGATTCCGAACACCGGGGAGCTGTTTTTT
clone size: -; J gene: TRBJ2-7; D gene: -; V gene: TRBV6-1; CDR3 protein: CASSEYGSPTEQYF; CDR3 DNA: TGTGCCAGCAGTGAATACGGCTCACCGACTGAACAGTACTTC
clone size: once; J gene: TRBJ2-7; D gene: -; V gene: TRBV9; CDR3 protein: CASSVGSGSYEQYF; CDR3 DNA: TGTGCCAGCAGCGTAGGTTCAGGTTCCTACGAGCAGTACTTC
clone size: once; J gene: TRBJ1-4; D gene: -; V gene: TRBV7-2; CDR3 protein: CASSRQRTTSEKLFF; CDR3 DNA: TGTGCCAGCAGCCGTCAACGTACAACTTCTGAAAAACTGTTTTTT
clone size: once; J gene: TRBJ2-7; D gene: TRBD1; V gene: TRBV28; CDR3 protein: CASKWQGAYEQYF; CDR3 DNA: TGTGCCAGCAAGTGGCAGGGGGCCTACGAGCAGTACTTC
clone size: -; J gene: TRBJ2-2; D gene: -; V gene: TRBV5-5; CDR3 protein: CASSWGPTGELFF; CDR3 DNA: TGTGCCAGCAGCTGGGGACCGACCGGGGAGCTGTTTTTT
clone size: -; J gene: TRBJ1-1; D gene: -; V gene: TRBV7-6; CDR3 protein: CASSFAYGAHNEAFF; CDR3 DNA: TGTGCCAGCAGCTTTGCCTACGGGGCGCATAATGAAGCTTTCTTT
clone size: -; J gene: TRBJ1-1; D gene: -; V gene: TRBV15; CDR3 protein: CATSRDIRENEAFF; CDR3 DNA: TGTGCCACCAGCAGAGATATTAGGGAGAATGAAGCTTTCTTT
clone size: -; J gene: TRBJ2-7; D gene: -; V gene: TRBV10-2; CDR3 protein: CASSADGTYEQYF; CDR3 DNA: TGCGCCAGCAGTGCGGACGGGACCTACGAGCAGTACTTC